The rows below give T cell receptor beta chains drawn from one sample of a study of T cells in Graves' hyperthyroidism and ophthalmopathy. Each CDR3 protein is one row after TCRdb ran MiXCR on the multiplex PCR reads. The sample comprises 500,000 to 800,000 distinct CDR3 sequences, roughly 15% of which are singletons, and around 12% rests with the top ten. The sequenced sample consisted of blood. The receptors derive from a woman between 50 and 59 years old with Graves' ophthalmopathy. Each CDR3 is given with its conserved first and last residue. Each record gives: J gene, D gene, V gene, clone size, CDR3 DNA, CDR3 protein. The D gene is left open where the match is weak. For some rows the clone size is stated as once, few or many, or as a class when expanded; others skip it.

TRBJ1-6	TRBD1	TRBV20-1	many	TGCAGTGCCAGGACAGGGGGCGGCAATTCACCCCTCCACTTT	CSARTGGGNSPLHF
TRBJ2-7	-	TRBV3-2	-	TGTGCCAGCAGTCAGTCAAGAAGGCTAGCGGGAGGGCCCTACGAGCAGTACTTC	CASSQSRRLAGGPYEQYF
TRBJ1-3	-	TRBV7-8	few	TGTGCCAGCAGCTCCCTGCGGCAGGCGAGCTCTGGAAACACCATATATTTT	CASSSLRQASSGNTIYF
TRBJ1-5	TRBD1	TRBV6-5	-	TGTGCCAGCAGTTACCCTAGACAGGGCCCTAGCAATCAGCCCCAGCATTTT	CASSYPRQGPSNQPQHF
TRBJ1-6	-	TRBV27	-	TGTGCCAGCAGTTTATACGGTTCACCCCTCCACTTT	CASSLYGSPLHF
TRBJ2-3	TRBD2	TRBV7-2	many	TGTGCCAGCAGCCCCAAGGTAGCGGGAGGGATGTGGAGCACAGATACGCAGTATTTT	CASSPKVAGGMWSTDTQYF
TRBJ1-6	-	TRBV15	many	TGTGCCACCAGCAGAGACACCGTTTTAAGGTCGTCCCATTCACCCCTCCACTTT	CATSRDTVLRSSHSPLHF
TRBJ2-5	-	TRBV19	few	TGTGCCACCGGGACCCCGCCTCAAGAGACCCAGTACTTC	CATGTPPQETQYF
TRBJ2-5	-	TRBV20-1	many	TGCAGTGCTAGAGATCGTCCAGGGAGGGAGACCCAGTACTTC	CSARDRPGRETQYF
TRBJ2-5	-	TRBV15	-	TGTGCCACCAGCAAACACAGGGGGGGCCAAGAGACCCAGTACTTC	CATSKHRGGQETQYF
TRBJ1-5	-	TRBV7-6	few	TGTGCCAGCAGCCCCACCGGGGGCGATCAGCCCCAGCATTTT	CASSPTGGDQPQHF
TRBJ1-1	-	TRBV10-1	many	TGCGCCAGCAGAGGAGTTGGCCACCGCAACACTGAAGCTTTCTTT	CASRGVGHRNTEAFF
TRBJ2-5	TRBD2	TRBV7-2	once	TGTGCCAGCAGCTTAGCGGTCCGAGCGGGAGGGTTGGAGACCCAGTACTTC	CASSLAVRAGGLETQYF
TRBJ2-1	-	TRBV2	many	TGTGCCAGCAGTGCACAGTATTACAATGAGCAGTTCTTC	CASSAQYYNEQFF